This T cell receptor (beta chain) was recorded in a study of blood T cell repertoires in COVID-19. Measured with immunoSEQ multiplex PCR; TCRdb has only the in-frame clones, and not every one. The table has about 400,000 clones, just under 90% seen once; the top ten hold less than 2%. Per the germline V gene, CDR1 is SGHDT and CDR2 is YYEEEE. The CDR3 spans 15 residues. V shed 4 bases, J shed 1 base, and the junction held 7 bases outside the gene matches. Cohort assignment relied on participant-reported clinical history. This clonotype was sampled from a woman under 40 who had recovered from COVID-19. Sequenced: PBMCs or T cells enriched from blood (not recorded which). This chain connects TRBV5-6 to TRBJ1-1; 7 positions agree with TRBD1. CDR3 sequence reads: CASSAPDRANTEAFF. The CDR3 coding sequence is TGTGCCAGCAGCGCCCCCGACAGGGCGAACACTGAAGCTTTCTTT.